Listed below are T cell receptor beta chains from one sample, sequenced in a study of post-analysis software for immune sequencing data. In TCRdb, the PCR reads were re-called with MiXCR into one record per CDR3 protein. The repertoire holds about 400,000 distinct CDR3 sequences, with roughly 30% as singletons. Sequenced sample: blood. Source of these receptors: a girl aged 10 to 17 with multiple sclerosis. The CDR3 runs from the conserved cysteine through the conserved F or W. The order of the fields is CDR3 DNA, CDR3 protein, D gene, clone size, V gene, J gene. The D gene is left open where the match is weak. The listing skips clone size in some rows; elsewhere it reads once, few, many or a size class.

DNA: TGTGCCAGCAGCTTGTTCCGGGGTGAGCAGTTCTTC; CDR3: CASSLFRGEQFF; D: -; size: few; V: TRBV11-2; J: TRBJ2-1
DNA: TGCAGTGCTAGATCACCAGTGGGGGGGGATTCACCCCTCCACTTT; CDR3: CSARSPVGGDSPLHF; D: -; size: -; V: TRBV20-1; J: TRBJ1-6
DNA: TGCAGCGTATGGGGACAGTCTGGAAACACCATATATTTT; CDR3: CSVWGQSGNTIYF; D: TRBD1; size: -; V: TRBV29-1; J: TRBJ1-3
DNA: TGTGCCAGCAGCGCGGCGACAGGGCAGAACACTGAAGCTTTCTTT; CDR3: CASSAATGQNTEAFF; D: TRBD1; size: -; V: TRBV7-6; J: TRBJ1-1
DNA: TGCAGTGCTAGAGCCCTGCCAGCAACTAATGAAAAACTGTTTTTT; CDR3: CSARALPATNEKLFF; D: -; size: -; V: TRBV20-1; J: TRBJ1-4
DNA: TGCAGCGCCTCGGGACAGGGACCTAATGAAAAACTGTTTTTT; CDR3: CSASGQGPNEKLFF; D: TRBD1; size: -; V: TRBV29-1; J: TRBJ1-4
DNA: TGCGCCAGCAGCTTGACCCCGCTAATGAACACTGAAGCTTTCTTT; CDR3: CASSLTPLMNTEAFF; D: -; size: -; V: TRBV5-1; J: TRBJ1-1
DNA: TGCGCCAGCGGGGACAGGGGGCCGGGCTATGGCTACACCTTC; CDR3: CASGDRGPGYGYTF; D: TRBD1; size: few; V: TRBV5-1; J: TRBJ1-2
DNA: TGTGCCAGCAGCCCCAGGGTCCTCGGGGCCGAGCAGTACTTC; CDR3: CASSPRVLGAEQYF; D: -; size: few; V: TRBV7-2; J: TRBJ2-7
DNA: TGTGCCAGCATGATACAGGGGTGGGTCACTGAAGCTTTCTTT; CDR3: CASMIQGWVTEAFF; D: TRBD1; size: -; V: TRBV12-3/TRBV12-4; J: TRBJ1-1
DNA: TGTGCCAGCAGCTGGACAAGGGAGGAGACCCAGTACTTC; CDR3: CASSWTREETQYF; D: -; size: -; V: TRBV5-5; J: TRBJ2-5
DNA: TGTGCCAGTAATACACGGGTACCAACGACCCAGTACTTC; CDR3: CASNTRVPTTQYF; D: -; size: few; V: TRBV28; J: TRBJ2-5
DNA: TGTGCCAGCATACCGGGGACGAGGGAGCAGTACTTC; CDR3: CASIPGTREQYF; D: -; size: few; V: TRBV2; J: TRBJ2-5
DNA: TGTGCCAGCAGCCCGGACCTCCTCTACGAGCAGTACTTC; CDR3: CASSPDLLYEQYF; D: -; size: -; V: TRBV7-2; J: TRBJ2-7
DNA: TGCAGTGCTGGGACCTCCCTTGCAACTAATGAAAAACTGTTTTTT; CDR3: CSAGTSLATNEKLFF; D: -; size: -; V: TRBV20-1; J: TRBJ1-4
DNA: TGTGCCAGCAGTGACTCGGGGACAGGGGGTAGGCAGTTCTTC; CDR3: CASSDSGTGGRQFF; D: TRBD1; size: -; V: TRBV6-4; J: TRBJ2-1
DNA: TGCAGCGGGACAGGGCCTATCCAAGAGACCCAGTACTTC; CDR3: CSGTGPIQETQYF; D: TRBD1; size: -; V: TRBV29-1; J: TRBJ2-5
DNA: TGTGCCAGCAGCCACGGCGAGGTCTACGAGCAGTACTTC; CDR3: CASSHGEVYEQYF; D: -; size: -; V: TRBV6-2/TRBV6-3; J: TRBJ2-7
DNA: TGCAGCGGTTTAACAGGGGGTACCACTGAAGCTTTCTTT; CDR3: CSGLTGGTTEAFF; D: TRBD1; size: -; V: TRBV29-1; J: TRBJ1-1
DNA: TGCAGTGCTGGGGGGCGAGGGGACGGCTATGGCTACACCTTC; CDR3: CSAGGRGDGYGYTF; D: -; size: -; V: TRBV20-1; J: TRBJ1-2
DNA: TGCGCCAGCAGAAAGCTAGGGGGGACCGCCCACTCTGGGGCCAACGTCCGGACTTTC; CDR3: CASRKLGGTAHSGANVRTF; D: -; size: once; V: TRBV4-1; J: TRBJ2-6
DNA: TGTGCCAGCAGCTTATTTGGTCTAGCGGGGAGGGAGACCCAGTACTTC; CDR3: CASSLFGLAGRETQYF; D: TRBD2; size: -; V: TRBV13; J: TRBJ2-5
DNA: TGTGCCAGCAGCAGAGGGCGGGGGAGCCAAGAGACCCAGTACTTC; CDR3: CASSRGRGSQETQYF; D: TRBD2; size: -; V: TRBV7-8; J: TRBJ2-5
DNA: TGTGCCACTAGTGACGGGGGGAGGACAGATACGCAGTATTTT; CDR3: CATSDGGRTDTQYF; D: TRBD2; size: few; V: TRBV24-1; J: TRBJ2-3
DNA: TGTGCCAGCAGCTTCGTGGATCCTAGCGGGGGGGAGACAGATACGCAGTATTTT; CDR3: CASSFVDPSGGETDTQYF; D: TRBD2; size: few; V: TRBV7-2; J: TRBJ2-3
DNA: TGCAGTGCTAGAGATGAAAGCGGGGGGGACTACAATGAGCAGTTCTTC; CDR3: CSARDESGGDYNEQFF; D: TRBD2; size: -; V: TRBV20-1; J: TRBJ2-1
DNA: TGCAGTGCTAGGCTAGCGGGGGGATTCTCCCGCAATGAGCAGTTCTTC; CDR3: CSARLAGGFSRNEQFF; D: TRBD2; size: few; V: TRBV20-1; J: TRBJ2-1
DNA: TGTGCCAGCAGCCGCGACAGGGTTGGGTATGGCTACACCTTC; CDR3: CASSRDRVGYGYTF; D: TRBD1; size: -; V: TRBV6-5; J: TRBJ1-2
DNA: TGCGCCAGCAGCCATGTGGGTAGGGCGGGGAGTGAGCAGTTCTTC; CDR3: CASSHVGRAGSEQFF; D: -; size: few; V: TRBV4-1; J: TRBJ2-1
DNA: TGTGCCAGCAGCTCGACAGGTTCCGGGGAGCTGTTTTTT; CDR3: CASSSTGSGELFF; D: -; size: -; V: TRBV7-6; J: TRBJ2-2
DNA: TGTGCCACGGGGAGCAATCAGCCCCAGCATTTT; CDR3: CATGSNQPQHF; D: -; size: -; V: TRBV24-1; J: TRBJ1-5
DNA: TGCAGTGCTAGAGATAGGGCGACAGGGACCACAGATACGCAGTATTTT; CDR3: CSARDRATGTTDTQYF; D: TRBD1; size: -; V: TRBV20-1; J: TRBJ2-3
DNA: TGTGCCAGCAGCAAAGATGAGGATTCCTTCTACGAGCAGTACTTC; CDR3: CASSKDEDSFYEQYF; D: -; size: -; V: TRBV21-1; J: TRBJ2-7
DNA: TGTGCCAGCAGCTTGGGCGGCTTTAGCTCTGGGGCCAACGTCCTGACTTTC; CDR3: CASSLGGFSSGANVLTF; D: -; size: few; V: TRBV5-6; J: TRBJ2-6
DNA: TGCGCCAGCAGTCCAACCGGGACAGGGGACACTGAAGCTTTCTTT; CDR3: CASSPTGTGDTEAFF; D: TRBD1; size: once; V: TRBV5-1; J: TRBJ1-1
DNA: TGTGCCAGCACCCAGGGACCCCACTCCTACGAGCAGTACTTC; CDR3: CASTQGPHSYEQYF; D: -; size: -; V: TRBV12-3/TRBV12-4; J: TRBJ2-7
DNA: TGCGGTGCTAAGGGACCTGAGCAGTTCTTC; CDR3: CGAKGPEQFF; D: -; size: -; V: TRBV20-1; J: TRBJ2-1
DNA: TGTGCCATCAGTGAGTCCCAGCCGGCGTCCTACGAGCAGTACTTC; CDR3: CAISESQPASYEQYF; D: -; size: many; V: TRBV10-3; J: TRBJ2-7